These 2 T cell receptor beta chains were all obtained from the same sample, sequenced in a study of molecular identifiers for immune sequencing clone quantification. TCRdb passed the PCR reads through MiXCR, listing each CDR3 protein once. The table includes about 500,000 distinct CDR3 sequences, over 20% detected once. Sequencing was carried out using naive CD8+ T cells from blood, with Jurkat cell RNA spiked in. Specified subset: FACS-sorted CD8+CD4-CCR7+CD45RA+ naive T cells. The receptor source for this set is a human donor in good health. Some libraries in this study had Jurkat cell RNA spiked in.

This clonotype occurred many times. This rearrangement joins TRBV4-1 to TRBJ2-3; D remains unclear. Germline CDR1 is MGHRA and CDR2 is YSYEKL. V lost 1 base and J lost 1, with 12 bases in between. The CDR3 extends over 16 amino acids. This CDR3 reads CASSQVDEARTDTQYF. CDR3 bases: TGCGCCAGCAGCCAAGTTGACGAGGCCCGCACAGATACGCAGTATTTT.

At least ten counts were recorded for this clonotype. The chain recombines TRBV7-8 with TRBJ2-3; 14 nucleotides match TRBD2. In germline, CDR1 is SGHVS, CDR2 FQNEAQ. The CDR3 is made up of 15 amino acids. V was pared by 6 bases and J by 4 bases, with 3 bases of the junction left unmatched. Here the CDR3 DNA reads TGTGCCAGCAGGCTGACTAGCGGGGGGGCAGATACGCAGTATTTT. Translating gives CASRLTSGGADTQYF.